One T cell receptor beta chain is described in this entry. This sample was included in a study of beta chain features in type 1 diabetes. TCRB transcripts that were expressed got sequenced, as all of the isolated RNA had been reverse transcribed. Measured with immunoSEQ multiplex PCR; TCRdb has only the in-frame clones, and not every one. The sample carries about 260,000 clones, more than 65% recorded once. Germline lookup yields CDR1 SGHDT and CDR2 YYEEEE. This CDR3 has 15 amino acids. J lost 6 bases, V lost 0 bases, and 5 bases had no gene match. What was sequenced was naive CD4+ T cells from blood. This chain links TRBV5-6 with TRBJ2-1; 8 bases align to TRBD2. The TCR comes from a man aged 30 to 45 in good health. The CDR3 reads CASSLGRGRSNEQFF. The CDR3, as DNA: TGTGCCAGCAGCTTGGGTCGCGGGAGGAGCAATGAGCAGTTCTTC.